This TCR beta chain stems from a study of radiotherapy plus CTLA-4 blockade in lung cancer. Across the whole study: More than 15% of patients responded objectively, and roughly 30% achieved disease control.

To note about this clone: Its antigen is undetermined.

Regarding the study as a whole: Strongest reported response predictors: early blood clone changes and post-radiation interferon-beta. Radiotherapy was combined with ipilimumab, and tumor-derived TCR clones then expanded in blood.

V was pared by 4 bases and J by 0 bases, with 5 bases between. CDR1 SGHNT and CDR2 YENEEA come from the germline V gene. CDR3 length: 13 residues. Each patient with chemo-refractory metastatic non-small-cell lung cancer was treated with focal radiation plus CTLA-4 blockade using ipilimumab. Profiled with immunoSEQ multiplex PCR; TCRdb holds only in-frame clones, not every one. The sample has about 48,000 clones; about 88% are singletons. The chain uses TRBV11-3 and TRBJ2-3; D unresolved. This sample comprised peripheral blood, obtained from a patient treated with radiotherapy plus ipilimumab. The clonotype comes from a human donor with non-small cell lung cancer that progressed on radiotherapy plus ipilimumab. Some clones in this sample may be carry-over from other donors' samples. For the CDR3, the DNA is TGTGCCAGCAGCTCCTTAAGCACAGATACGCAGTATTTT. As protein: CASSSLSTDTQYF.